This T cell receptor (beta chain) emerged from a study of a mutant IDH1 vaccine in newly diagnosed glioma. Turning to the study itself: The start of vaccination came 4-6 weeks after radiotherapy alone, or with temozolomide cycles. Patients got radiotherapy, temozolomide, or both beforehand, and most got both.

As to time point: week 35, safety follow-up. A 20-mer mutant IDH1 peptide at 300 ug was injected subcutaneously with topical imiquimod. Eight vaccinations went to patients in weeks 1, 3, 5, 7, 11, 15, 19, 23. Using immunoSEQ multiplex PCR, the repertoire was profiled, and TCRdb retains in-frame clones only, with some absent. The table records roughly 32,000 clones, around 79% of them present only once. Comments on this clone: What it recognizes is unknown.

The CDR3 has 15 amino acids. Germline V gene sequence: CDR1 MNHEY, CDR2 SMNVEV (reference sequence). Trimming stripped 5 bases from V and 1 base from J, with 13 bases between. This clonotype originated in a woman aged 25 to 39 with glioma. Some clones in this sample may be carry-over from other donors' samples. Sequences were derived from PBMCs, sampled from a glioma patient whose treatment included an IDH1 peptide vaccine. The chain combines TRBV27 with TRBJ2-3; D may be TRBD2 (5 bases). CDR3 nucleotides: TGTGCCAGCAGTCCCCCTGGGCGGGGCACAGATACGCAGTATTTT. Protein sequence: CASSPPGRGTDTQYF.